This T cell receptor (beta chain) is from a study of T cells in Graves' hyperthyroidism and ophthalmopathy. Used for diagnoses were clinical symptoms, serum thyroxine and TRAb, thyroid ultrasound and orbital computed tomography. RNA transcripts yielded amplified TCR beta CDR3 regions. The HTBI set primed first-round TCR CDR3 RT-PCR. TCRdb itself ran the multiplex PCR reads through MiXCR, one entry per CDR3 protein. Of about 400,000 distinct CDR3 sequences listed, 13% to 15% are singletons. Germline assignment: CDR1 MDHEN and CDR2 SYDVKM. The CDR3 has 13 residues. V shed 6 bases and J shed 6 bases, with 12 bases lying between them.

V and J are TRBV28 and TRBJ1-5, with D unresolved. The source material was blood. This TCR was recovered from a woman aged 55-70 years with Graves' ophthalmopathy. The CDR3 protein is CASSPWLGQPQHF. DNA for the CDR3: TGTGCCAGCAGCCCCTGGCTTGGTCAGCCCCAGCATTTT.